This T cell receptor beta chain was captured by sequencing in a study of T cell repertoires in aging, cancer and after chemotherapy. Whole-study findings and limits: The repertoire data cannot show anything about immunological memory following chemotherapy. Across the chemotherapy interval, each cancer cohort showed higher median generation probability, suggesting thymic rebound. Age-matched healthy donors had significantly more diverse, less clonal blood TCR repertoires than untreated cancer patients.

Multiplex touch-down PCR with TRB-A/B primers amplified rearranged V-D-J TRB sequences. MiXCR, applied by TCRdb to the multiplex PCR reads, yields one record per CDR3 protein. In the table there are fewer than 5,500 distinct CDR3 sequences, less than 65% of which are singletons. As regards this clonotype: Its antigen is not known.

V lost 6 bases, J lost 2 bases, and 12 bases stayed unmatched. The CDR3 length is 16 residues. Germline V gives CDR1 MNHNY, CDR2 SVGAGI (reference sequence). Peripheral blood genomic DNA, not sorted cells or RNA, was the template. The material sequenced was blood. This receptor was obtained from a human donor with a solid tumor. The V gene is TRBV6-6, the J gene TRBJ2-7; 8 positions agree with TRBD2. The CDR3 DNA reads TGTGCCAGCAGCCGCCTCAGCGGGAGTGGTCCCTACGAGCAGTACTTC. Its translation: CASSRLSGSGPYEQYF.